The TCR beta chain under discussion was sequenced for a study of T cells expressing NK-cell markers. Study observations and caveats: These clonotypes additionally ranked first within the CD3+CD56-NKG2C+ fraction of several donors.

TCRdb reprocessed the 5' RACE reads, keeping one entry per CDR3 protein, no DNA. The sample totals fewer than 400,000 distinct CDR3 sequences. As for this clonotype: Its antigen is still unknown.

The CDR3 extends over 12 amino acids. Germline V gene sequence: CDR1 MNHEY, CDR2 SVGAGI. Source material: blood T cells: a sorted CD56 or NKG2C T cell subset, CD4+ or CD8+ T cells, or bulk PBMC T cells (not recorded which). This TCR was recovered from a woman in her forties or fifties in good health. This chain connects TRBV6-5 to TRBJ2-1; TCRdb's assignment of TRBD2 cannot be checked, as there is no DNA. The chain's CDR3 is CASSYVGGLQFF.